Listed below are T cell receptor beta chains from one sample, sequenced in a study of response to subunit inactivated influenza vaccine. MiXCR, run by TCRdb on the RT-PCR reads, gives a single entry per CDR3 protein. The sample has hundreds of thousands of distinct CDR3 sequences, 15% to 18% seen once. The sequencing here drew on PBMCs from blood, taken approximately 13 days after vaccination. The receptors come from a man aged 50 or older who received an inactivated influenza vaccine. The CDR3 runs from the conserved cysteine through the conserved F or W. Each record gives: V gene, J gene, D gene, clone size, CDR3 protein, CDR3 DNA. A D gene is named only where the DNA matches it firmly. The size field is filled for only some rows; it gives once, few, many or a size class.

v_gene: TRBV12-3/TRBV12-4
j_gene: TRBJ2-5
d_gene: .
abundance: .
CDR3aa: CAGSLGGSETQYF
CDR3nt: TGTGCCGGCAGTTTAGGGGGATCGGAGACCCAGTACTTC

v_gene: TRBV12-3/TRBV12-4
j_gene: TRBJ2-1
d_gene: .
abundance: many
CDR3aa: CASSSRAISYNEQFF
CDR3nt: TGTGCCAGCAGTTCCAGAGCTATCTCCTACAATGAGCAGTTCTTC

v_gene: TRBV2
j_gene: TRBJ2-1
d_gene: TRBD1
abundance: few
CDR3aa: CASRADRGQFF
CDR3nt: TGTGCCAGCAGAGCGGACAGGGGGCAATTCTTC

v_gene: TRBV11-2
j_gene: TRBJ2-7
d_gene: .
abundance: .
CDR3aa: CASRRAGTDYEQYF
CDR3nt: TGTGCCAGCAGGAGGGCGGGAACCGACTACGAGCAGTACTTC

v_gene: TRBV11-2
j_gene: TRBJ2-1
d_gene: .
abundance: few
CDR3aa: CASVSNNEQFF
CDR3nt: TGTGCCAGCGTATCCAACAATGAGCAGTTCTTC

v_gene: TRBV7-3
j_gene: TRBJ1-2
d_gene: .
abundance: few
CDR3aa: CASSLTAGLNYGYTF
CDR3nt: TGTGCCAGCAGCTTAACGGCCGGTCTCAACTATGGCTACACCTTC

v_gene: TRBV6-5
j_gene: TRBJ2-7
d_gene: TRBD2
abundance: few
CDR3aa: CASSYPTSGRASSYEQYF
CDR3nt: TGTGCCAGCAGTTACCCAACTAGCGGGAGGGCCTCCTCCTACGAGCAGTACTTC

v_gene: TRBV15
j_gene: TRBJ2-1
d_gene: .
abundance: few
CDR3aa: CATSRDKPAEQFF
CDR3nt: TGTGCCACCAGCAGAGATAAGCCTGCTGAGCAGTTCTTC

v_gene: TRBV7-9
j_gene: TRBJ2-2
d_gene: .
abundance: .
CDR3aa: CASSLDRPNTGELFF
CDR3nt: TGTGCCAGCAGCTTGGATAGGCCTAACACCGGGGAGCTGTTTTTT

v_gene: TRBV24-1
j_gene: TRBJ2-1
d_gene: TRBD2
abundance: few
CDR3aa: CATSDLVSGHSYNEQFF
CDR3nt: TGTGCCACCAGTGATTTGGTTAGCGGGCACTCCTACAATGAGCAGTTCTTC

v_gene: TRBV7-9
j_gene: TRBJ2-5
d_gene: TRBD2
abundance: .
CDR3aa: CASRRTSGRETQYF
CDR3nt: TGTGCCAGCAGAAGGACTAGCGGTAGGGAGACCCAGTACTTC

v_gene: TRBV27
j_gene: TRBJ2-1
d_gene: TRBD1
abundance: few
CDR3aa: CASSLAPRGQDLYNEQFF
CDR3nt: TGTGCCAGCAGTTTAGCCCCTCGAGGACAGGACCTCTACAATGAGCAGTTCTTC

v_gene: TRBV10-2
j_gene: TRBJ1-3
d_gene: .
abundance: few
CDR3aa: CAVGQTSGNTIYF
CDR3nt: TGCGCCGTCGGACAGACCTCTGGAAACACCATATATTTT

v_gene: TRBV10-3
j_gene: TRBJ1-3
d_gene: TRBD1
abundance: .
CDR3aa: CAITPGTGNSGNTIYF
CDR3nt: TGTGCCATTACCCCCGGGACAGGGAACTCTGGAAACACCATATATTTT

v_gene: TRBV10-3
j_gene: TRBJ2-7
d_gene: .
abundance: .
CDR3aa: CAISDDYEQYF
CDR3nt: TGTGCCATCAGTGATGATTACGAGCAGTACTTC

v_gene: TRBV18
j_gene: TRBJ2-1
d_gene: .
abundance: .
CDR3aa: CASSSTGSVSLSAYNEQFF
CDR3nt: TGTGCCAGCTCATCGACCGGGTCGGTCTCTCTCAGCGCCTACAATGAGCAGTTCTTC

v_gene: TRBV9
j_gene: TRBJ2-7
d_gene: .
abundance: .
CDR3aa: CASSVAGQTPIYEQYF
CDR3nt: TGTGCCAGCAGCGTAGCGGGCCAGACGCCCATCTACGAGCAGTACTTC

v_gene: TRBV29-1
j_gene: TRBJ2-7
d_gene: .
abundance: .
CDR3aa: CSAVQGYEQYF
CDR3nt: TGCAGCGCTGTACAGGGCTACGAGCAGTACTTC

v_gene: TRBV5-1
j_gene: TRBJ2-3
d_gene: TRBD2
abundance: few
CDR3aa: CASSYRGVFTDTQYF
CDR3nt: TGCGCCAGCAGCTACCGGGGGGTTTTTACAGATACGCAGTATTTT

v_gene: TRBV4-3
j_gene: TRBJ2-3
d_gene: TRBD2
abundance: .
CDR3aa: CASSQELAGGIVPDTQYF
CDR3nt: TGCGCCAGCAGCCAAGAACTAGCGGGAGGGATAGTACCAGATACGCAGTATTTT

v_gene: TRBV19
j_gene: TRBJ1-5
d_gene: .
abundance: .
CDR3aa: CASSIRRGNQPQHF
CDR3nt: TGTGCCAGTAGTATTCGGAGGGGAAATCAGCCCCAGCATTTT

v_gene: TRBV7-9
j_gene: TRBJ2-5
d_gene: .
abundance: .
CDR3aa: CASSLAGIGETQYF
CDR3nt: TGTGCCAGCAGCTTAGCGGGAATTGGAGAGACCCAGTACTTC

v_gene: TRBV28
j_gene: TRBJ1-2
d_gene: TRBD1
abundance: .
CDR3aa: CASSLLTGRESGYTF
CDR3nt: TGTGCCAGCAGTTTACTGACAGGGAGGGAATCTGGCTACACCTTC

v_gene: TRBV12-3/TRBV12-4
j_gene: TRBJ2-7
d_gene: .
abundance: many
CDR3aa: CASSLGQNLYEQYF
CDR3nt: TGTGCCAGCAGTTTAGGACAAAACCTCTACGAGCAGTACTTC

v_gene: TRBV20-1
j_gene: TRBJ2-7
d_gene: TRBD2
abundance: .
CDR3aa: CSARGTSGGGEQYF
CDR3nt: TGCAGTGCTAGGGGCACTAGCGGGGGAGGCGAGCAGTACTTC

v_gene: TRBV7-9
j_gene: TRBJ2-7
d_gene: TRBD1
abundance: .
CDR3aa: CASSLDSGQGYEQYF
CDR3nt: TGTGCCAGCAGCCTGGATAGTGGACAGGGCTACGAGCAGTACTTC

v_gene: TRBV9
j_gene: TRBJ1-5
d_gene: TRBD1
abundance: many
CDR3aa: CASSDILTGGLTF
CDR3nt: TGTGCCAGCAGCGATATACTGACAGGGGGCCTTACTTTT

v_gene: TRBV20-1
j_gene: TRBJ2-5
d_gene: TRBD2
abundance: .
CDR3aa: CSARALAGGQETQYF
CDR3nt: TGCAGTGCTAGGGCCCTAGCGGGAGGGCAAGAGACCCAGTACTTC

v_gene: TRBV6-1
j_gene: TRBJ2-3
d_gene: TRBD1
abundance: .
CDR3aa: CASTLQGKADTQYF
CDR3nt: TGTGCCAGCACATTACAGGGGAAGGCGGATACGCAGTATTTT

v_gene: TRBV5-1
j_gene: TRBJ2-1
d_gene: TRBD2
abundance: .
CDR3aa: CASSAMGTSGGAREQFF
CDR3nt: TGCGCCAGCAGCGCAATGGGGACTAGCGGGGGGGCCAGGGAGCAGTTCTTC